This T cell receptor (beta chain) was captured by sequencing in a study of shared clonotypes between healthy human individuals. Across the study: Participating donors consisted of two women and three men aged 18 to 49.

Study-wide results and limits: In this cohort, only blood was sampled, and tissue repertoires likely differ.

Libraries were prepared by immunoSEQ multiplex PCR; TCRdb keeps only in-frame clonotypes and omits some of them. The table records over 2 million clones, 95% of them present only once. This CDR3 is built from 14 residues. Germline values: CDR1 MGHRA, CDR2 YSYEKL. V shed 2 bases and J shed 5 bases, with 13 bases lying between them. As to this clone: Antigen unknown.

Every donor, a Caucasian adult, lived in Nashville, Tennessee. The sequencing sample was made of naive CD4+ T cells sorted from blood. The subset is: CD45RA+ positively selected. This clonotype was sampled from a young man in good health. The gene calls are TRBV4-1 and TRBJ2-7, with D perhaps assigned TRBD1 or TRBD2 (5 bases each). In nucleotides, the CDR3 is TGCGCCAGCAGCCAACTGTGGGGGATTAACGAGCAGTACTTC. Its translation is CASSQLWGINEQYF.